This passage covers 8 T cell receptor beta chains from one sample sequenced in a study of human T cells and chemical hapten exposure. Each CDR3 protein is one row after TCRdb ran MiXCR on the RACE reads. The sample carries 95,000 or so distinct CDR3 sequences, about an eighth recorded once. The time point denotes: patch test 2, 6 weeks after DPC sensitization. As for treatment: therapeutic diphenylcyclopropenone sensitization with weekly scalp DPC. Sequencing was performed on whole blood, taken in connection with sensitization to the hapten diphenylcyclopropenone (DPC). These receptor sequences come from a woman aged 40 to 50 with alopecia areata. Some clones in this sample may be carry-over from other donors' samples.

This clonotype has only a few counts. The rearrangement links TRBV27 to TRBJ2-5; 8 positions agree with TRBD2. V lost 2 bases and J lost 5; bases outside the gene matches: 10. This CDR3 is built from 16 residues. Per germline, CDR1 MNHEY and CDR2 SMNVEV (reference sequence). Here the CDR3 DNA reads TGTGCCAGCAGTTTAGGAGCGGGGGCAGCCAGGGAGACCCAGTACTTC. As protein: CASSLGAGAARETQYF.

There are a few counts of this clonotype. The chain recombines TRBV27 with TRBJ2-7; unclear D gene. Trimming took 2 bases from V and 6 from J, leaving 14 bases between them. CDR3 length: 14 amino acids. Germline CDR1 MNHEY, CDR2 SMNVEV (reference sequence). Here the CDR3 reads CASSLGLGKGEQYF. In DNA form, the CDR3 reads TGTGCCAGCAGTTTAGGGCTAGGCAAAGGCGAGCAGTACTTC.

The chain carries TRBV6-1 and TRBJ1-1; D is possibly TRBD1 (5 bases). Germline assignment: CDR1 MNHNS and CDR2 SASEGT. Deletions cut 0 bases from V and 4 bases from J, with 12 bases between. The CDR3 loop spans 15 amino acids. The CDR3 is CASSEARGRGTEAFF. In nucleotides, the CDR3 is TGTGCCAGCAGTGAAGCGCGGGGGAGGGGCACTGAAGCTTTCTTT.

The chain uses TRBV5-1 and TRBJ2-2, with a possible D match to TRBD1 (6 bases). The CDR3 length is 15 residues. The germline CDR1 and CDR2 sequences are SGHRS and YFSETQ. The V end was cut by 4 bases, the J end by 1 base, with 11 bases between. CDR3 coding DNA: TGCGCCAGCAGCACGGACAGCTTGAACACCGGGGAGCTGTTTTTT. Translated: CASSTDSLNTGELFF.

This clonotype was seen ten or more times. This rearrangement joins TRBV7-3 to TRBJ2-3; 7 bases agree with TRBD2. This CDR3 region has 14 residues. V shed 5 bases, J shed 5 bases, and the junction held 7 bases outside the gene matches. Germline lookup yields CDR1 SGHTA and CDR2 FQGTGA. The CDR3 sequence is CASSPGIAGDTQYF. In DNA form, the CDR3 reads TGTGCCAGCAGCCCCGGCATAGCGGGAGATACGCAGTATTTT.

The chain uses TRBV7-2 and TRBJ2-2, with TRBD2 matching 9 bases. CDR3 length: 15 amino acids. V lost 3 bases, J lost 4 bases, and 3 bases stayed unmatched. Germline V gene sequence: CDR1 SGHTA, CDR2 FQGNSA. CDR3: CASSFLTSGTGELFF. CDR3 nucleotide sequence: TGTGCCAGCAGCTTTTTGACTAGCGGCACCGGGGAGCTGTTTTTT.

The chain uses TRBV29-1 and TRBJ2-7; 7 positions agree with TRBD2. The V gene's germline CDR1 is SQVTM and CDR2 ANQGSEA. This CDR3 contains 13 residues. V was clipped by 4 bases and J by 1 base; unmatched bases: 4. CDR3 sequence (DNA): TGCAGCGTTGTCGGGGGGAGGTCCTACGAGCAGTACTTC. It codes for CSVVGGRSYEQYF.

At least ten counts were recorded for this clonotype. This rearrangement joins TRBV3-1 to TRBJ2-1; possibly TRBD2 for D (5 bases). V was cut by 3 bases and J by 10 bases, with 10 bases left in between. CDR1 is LGHDT and CDR2 is YNNKEL in the germline V gene (reference sequence). The CDR3 contains 12 residues. The CDR3 DNA reads as TGTGCCAGCAGCCACTTCCAGCGGGAGCAGTTCTTC. Protein: CASSHFQREQFF.